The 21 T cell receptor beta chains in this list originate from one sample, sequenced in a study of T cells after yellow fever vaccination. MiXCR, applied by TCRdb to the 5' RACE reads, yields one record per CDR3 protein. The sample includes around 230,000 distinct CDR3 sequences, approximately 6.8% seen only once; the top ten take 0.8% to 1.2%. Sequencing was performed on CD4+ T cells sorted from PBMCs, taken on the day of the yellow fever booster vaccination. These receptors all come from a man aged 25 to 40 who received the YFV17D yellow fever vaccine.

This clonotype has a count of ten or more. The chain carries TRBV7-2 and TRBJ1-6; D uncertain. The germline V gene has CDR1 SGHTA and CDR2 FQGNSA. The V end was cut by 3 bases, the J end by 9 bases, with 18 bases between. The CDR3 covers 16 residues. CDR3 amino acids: CASSLRSEPRISPLHF. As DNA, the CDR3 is TGTGCCAGCAGCTTGCGTTCGGAACCTAGGATTTCACCCCTCCACTTT.

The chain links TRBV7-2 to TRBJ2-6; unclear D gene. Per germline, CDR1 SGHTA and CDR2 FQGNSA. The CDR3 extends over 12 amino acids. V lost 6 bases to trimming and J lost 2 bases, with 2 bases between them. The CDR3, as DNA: TGTGCCAGCAGTACTGGGGCCAACGTCCTGACTTTC. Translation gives CASSTGANVLTF.

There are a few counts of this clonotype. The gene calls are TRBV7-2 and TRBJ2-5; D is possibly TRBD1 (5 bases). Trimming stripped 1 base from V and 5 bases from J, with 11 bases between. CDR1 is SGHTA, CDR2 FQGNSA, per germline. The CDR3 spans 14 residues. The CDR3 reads CASSLVSGLETQYF. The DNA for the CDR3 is TGTGCCAGCAGCTTAGTATCAGGGTTGGAGACCCAGTACTTC.

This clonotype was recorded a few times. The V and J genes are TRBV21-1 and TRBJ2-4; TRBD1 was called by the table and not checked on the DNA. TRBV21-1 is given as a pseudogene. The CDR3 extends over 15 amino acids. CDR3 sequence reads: CASSARGMAKNIQYF. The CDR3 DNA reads TGTGCCAGCAGCGCCAGGGGGATGGCCAAAAACATTCAGTACTTC.

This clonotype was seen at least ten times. Written as DNA, the CDR3 is TGTGCCAGCTCAAACTTCAGAGGGATGGGAGAGACCCAGTACTTC. Its translation: CASSNFRGMGETQYF. The chain employs TRBV18 and TRBJ2-5; D perhaps matches TRBD2 (5 bases). The CDR3 extends over 15 amino acids. In germline, CDR1 is KGHSH, CDR2 LQKENI. Trimming removed 5 bases from V and 4 bases from J, with 17 bases in between. Combining the CDR3 with reference TRBV18 and TRBJ2-5 gives the whole variable domain NAGVMQNPRHLVRRRGQEARLRCSPMKGHSHVYWYRQLPEEGLKFMVYLQKENIIDESGMPKERFSAEFPKEGPSILRIQQVVRGDSAAYFCASSNFRGMGETQYFGPGTRLLVL.

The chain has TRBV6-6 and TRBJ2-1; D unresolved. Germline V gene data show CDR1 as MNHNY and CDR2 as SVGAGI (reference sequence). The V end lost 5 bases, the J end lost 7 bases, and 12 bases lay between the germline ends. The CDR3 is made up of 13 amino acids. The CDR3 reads CASSGFMGNEQFF. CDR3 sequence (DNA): TGTGCCAGCAGTGGGTTTATGGGGAATGAGCAGTTCTTC.

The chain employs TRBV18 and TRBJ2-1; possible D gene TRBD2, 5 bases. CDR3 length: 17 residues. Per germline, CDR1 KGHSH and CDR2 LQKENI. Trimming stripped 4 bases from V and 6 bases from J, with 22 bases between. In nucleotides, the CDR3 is TGTGCCAGCTCACTAGACCTACTAGGACCTTTCGTCAATGAGCAGTTCTTC. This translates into CASSLDLLGPFVNEQFF.

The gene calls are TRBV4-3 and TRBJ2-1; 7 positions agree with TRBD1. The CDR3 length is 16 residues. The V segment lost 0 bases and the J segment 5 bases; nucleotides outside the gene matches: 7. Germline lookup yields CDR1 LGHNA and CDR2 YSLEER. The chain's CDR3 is CASSQDRGQKHNEQFF. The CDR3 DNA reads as TGCGCCAGCAGCCAAGATAGGGGACAGAAACACAATGAGCAGTTCTTC.

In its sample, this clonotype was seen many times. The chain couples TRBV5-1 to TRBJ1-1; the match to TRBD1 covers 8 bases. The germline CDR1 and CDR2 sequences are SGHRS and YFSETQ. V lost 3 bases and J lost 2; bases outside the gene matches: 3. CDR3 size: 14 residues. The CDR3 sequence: CASSYRGVNTEAFF. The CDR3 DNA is TGCGCCAGCAGCTACAGGGGGGTTAACACTGAAGCTTTCTTT.

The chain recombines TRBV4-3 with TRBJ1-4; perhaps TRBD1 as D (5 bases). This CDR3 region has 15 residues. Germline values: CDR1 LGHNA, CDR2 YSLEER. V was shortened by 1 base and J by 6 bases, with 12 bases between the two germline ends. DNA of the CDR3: TGCGCCAGCAGCCAAGTAGGGGCAGGGCATGAAAAACTGTTTTTT. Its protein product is CASSQVGAGHEKLFF.

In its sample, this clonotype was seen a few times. In DNA, the CDR3 is TGCGCCAGCAGCACAGGGACAGCTCGGGGGGATACGCAGTATTTT. The encoded protein is CASSTGTARGDTQYF. The chain is built from TRBV5-1 and TRBJ2-3, with D possibly TRBD1 on 7 matching bases. V was clipped by 4 bases and J by 6 bases, with 18 bases between them. The CDR3 length is 15 residues. Germline CDR1 SGHRS, CDR2 YFSETQ.

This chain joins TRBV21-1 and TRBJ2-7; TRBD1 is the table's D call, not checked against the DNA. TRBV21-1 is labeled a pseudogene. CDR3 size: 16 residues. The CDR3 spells CASRTYETGISYEQYF. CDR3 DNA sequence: TGTGCCAGCAGGACATACGAGACAGGAATCTCCTACGAGCAGTACTTC.

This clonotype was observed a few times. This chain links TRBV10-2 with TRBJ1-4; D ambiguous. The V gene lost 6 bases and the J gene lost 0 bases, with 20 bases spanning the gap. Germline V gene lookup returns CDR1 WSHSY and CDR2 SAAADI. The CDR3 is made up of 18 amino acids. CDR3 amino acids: CASRVTVGRWATNEKLFF. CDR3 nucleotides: TGCGCCAGCAGGGTTACCGTCGGACGGTGGGCAACTAATGAAAAACTGTTTTTT.

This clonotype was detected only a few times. The CDR3 loop is CASSSEGVTSLIYGYTF. The CDR3 DNA follows: TGTGCCAGCAGCTCAGAGGGGGTGACATCCCTGATTTATGGCTACACCTTC. The V and J genes are TRBV11-2 and TRBJ1-2; TRBD1 might be the D (6 bases). V dropped 4 bases and J dropped 5 bases, with 23 bases sitting between them. The germline V gene has CDR1 SGHAT and CDR2 FQNNGV. CDR3 length: 17 amino acids.

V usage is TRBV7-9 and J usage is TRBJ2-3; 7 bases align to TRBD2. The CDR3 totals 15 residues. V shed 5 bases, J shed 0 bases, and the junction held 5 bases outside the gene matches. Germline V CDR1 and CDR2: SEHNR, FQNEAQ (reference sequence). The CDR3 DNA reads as TGTGCCAGCAGCCCCCGAGCGGGAAGCACAGATACGCAGTATTTT. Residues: CASSPRAGSTDTQYF.

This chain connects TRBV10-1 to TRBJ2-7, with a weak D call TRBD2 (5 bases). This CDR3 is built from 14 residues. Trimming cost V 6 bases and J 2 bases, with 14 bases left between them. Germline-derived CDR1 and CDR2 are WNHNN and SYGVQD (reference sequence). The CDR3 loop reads CASSGGLSTYEQYF. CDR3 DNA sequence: TGCGCCAGCAGCGGAGGTCTGTCCACCTACGAGCAGTACTTC.

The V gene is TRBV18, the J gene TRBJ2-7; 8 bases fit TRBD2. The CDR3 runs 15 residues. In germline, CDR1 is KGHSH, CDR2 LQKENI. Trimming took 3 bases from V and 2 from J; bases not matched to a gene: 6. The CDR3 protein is CASSPSAGATYEQYF. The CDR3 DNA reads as TGTGCCAGCTCACCGTCAGCGGGAGCTACCTACGAGCAGTACTTC.

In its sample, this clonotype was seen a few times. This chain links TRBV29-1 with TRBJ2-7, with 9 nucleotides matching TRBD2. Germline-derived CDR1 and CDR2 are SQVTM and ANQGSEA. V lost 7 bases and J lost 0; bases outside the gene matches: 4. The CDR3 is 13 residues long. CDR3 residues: CSGGGRASYEQYF. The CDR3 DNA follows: TGCAGCGGCGGCGGGAGGGCCTCCTACGAGCAGTACTTC.

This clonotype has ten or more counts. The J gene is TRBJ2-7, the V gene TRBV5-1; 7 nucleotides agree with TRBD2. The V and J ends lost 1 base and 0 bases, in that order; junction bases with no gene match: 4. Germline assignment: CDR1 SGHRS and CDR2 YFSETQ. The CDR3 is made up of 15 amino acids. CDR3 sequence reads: CASSLTSANSYEQYF. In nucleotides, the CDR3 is TGCGCCAGCAGCTTGACTAGCGCAAACTCCTACGAGCAGTACTTC. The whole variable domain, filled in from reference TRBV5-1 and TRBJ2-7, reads KAGVTQTPRYLIKTRGQQVTLSCSPISGHRSVSWYQQTPGQGLQFLFEYFSETQRNKGNFPGRFSGRQFSNSRSEMNVSTLELGDSALYLCASSLTSANSYEQYFGPGTRLTVT.

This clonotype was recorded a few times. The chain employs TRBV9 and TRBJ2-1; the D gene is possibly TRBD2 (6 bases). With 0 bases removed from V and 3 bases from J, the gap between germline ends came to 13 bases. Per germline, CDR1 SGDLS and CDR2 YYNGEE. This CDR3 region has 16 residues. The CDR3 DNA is TGTGCCAGCAGCGTAGAGGGAGGACCGATCTACAATGAGCAGTTCTTC. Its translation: CASSVEGGPIYNEQFF.

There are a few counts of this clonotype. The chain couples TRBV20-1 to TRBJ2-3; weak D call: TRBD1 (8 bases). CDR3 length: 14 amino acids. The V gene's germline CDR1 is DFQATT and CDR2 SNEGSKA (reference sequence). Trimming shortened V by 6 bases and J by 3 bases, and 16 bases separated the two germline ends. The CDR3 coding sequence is TGCAGTGCGACCGGACAGGGAGGGACAGATACGCAGTATTTT. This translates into CSATGQGGTDTQYF.